A single sample is the source of the 13 T cell receptor beta chains below, sequenced in a study of T cell repertoires in cytomegalovirus infection. These receptors' antigens are unknown. TCRdb used MiXCR to reprocess the reads, holding one entry per CDR3 protein. The table lists a few hundred thousand distinct CDR3 sequences, approximately 40% of them singletons. The material sequenced was cultured PBMCs, taken from culture after CMV antigen stimulation. The receptors were gathered from a human donor in good health (CMV status not recorded). Some clones in this sample may be carry-over from other donors' samples.

V gene TRBV28 combines with J gene TRBJ2-1; TRBD1 matches 9 bases. This CDR3 is built from 16 residues. The junction had 6 bases not matched to a gene; V was cut back by 2 bases and J by 4 bases. The germline V gene has CDR1 MDHEN and CDR2 SYDVKM. The DNA of the CDR3 is TGTGCCAGCAGTTTAATTGGGGACAGGGAATACAATGAGCAGTTCTTC. Its translation: CASSLIGDREYNEQFF.

This clonotype was picked up a small number of times. The genes are TRBV7-9 and TRBJ1-2, with D unresolved. Germline values: CDR1 SEHNR, CDR2 FQNEAQ (reference sequence). The CDR3 has 13 residues. V was cut by 6 bases and J by 4 bases, with 12 bases left in between. The CDR3 spells CASRSDTTYGYTF. DNA for the CDR3: TGTGCCAGCAGATCCGACACGACCTATGGCTACACCTTC.

This clonotype showed up just a few times. The CDR3 region is CASSETSGRRTEFF. CDR3 nucleotides: TGTGCCAGTAGTGAGACTAGCGGGAGGAGAACGGAGTTCTTC. The V gene is TRBV19, the J gene TRBJ2-1, with 13 nucleotides matching TRBD2. From germline, CDR1 is LNHDA and CDR2 SQIVND (reference sequence). This CDR3 is 14 amino acids long. V lost 5 bases and J lost 14; bases outside the gene matches: 9.

The rearrangement links TRBV7-2 to TRBJ1-5, with D unresolved. V lost 6 bases and J lost 4, with 13 bases in between. CDR3 length: 14 residues. CDR1 and CDR2 from the germline V gene are SGHTA and FQGNSA. The CDR3 is CASSLNRANQPQHF. Here the CDR3 DNA reads TGTGCCAGCAGTCTTAACCGGGCGAATCAGCCCCAGCATTTT. Full variable domain (missing parts from reference TRBV7-2 and TRBJ1-5): GAGVSQSPSNKVTEKGKDVELRCDPISGHTALYWYRQSLGQGLEFLIYFQGNSAPDKSGLPSDRFSAERTGGSVSTLTIQRTQQEDSAVYLCASSLNRANQPQHFGDGTRLSIL.

V is TRBV5-4 and J is TRBJ2-7; either TRBD1 or TRBD2 may fit D (5 bases each). Germline CDR1 is SGHNT and CDR2 is YYREEE (reference sequence). V dropped 5 bases and J dropped 6 bases, with 18 bases sitting between them. This CDR3 comprises 14 residues. CDR3 loop: CASSSGRDGPEQYF. CDR3 DNA sequence: TGTGCCAGCAGTTCCGGCAGGGACGGACCCGAGCAGTACTTC.

V and J are TRBV20-1 and TRBJ1-2; 7 bases agree with TRBD1. CDR3 length: 13 amino acids. J lost 5 bases, V lost 3 bases, and 6 bases had no gene match. Germline-derived CDR1 and CDR2 are DFQATT and SNEGSKA (reference sequence). The CDR3 sequence is CSARGTAAYGYTF. CDR3 DNA sequence: TGCAGTGCTAGGGGGACAGCCGCTTATGGCTACACCTTC.

The genes are TRBV4-3 and TRBJ2-7, with 8 nucleotides matching TRBD1. The germline V gene encodes CDR1 LGHNA and CDR2 YSLEER. J was trimmed by 3 bases and V by 2 bases; bases with no gene match: 24. The CDR3 totals 21 residues. The CDR3 reads CASSQPITGTGHVIAHYEQYF. The CDR3 DNA sequence: TGCGCCAGCAGCCAACCTATTACCGGGACAGGTCATGTAATAGCCCACTACGAGCAGTACTTC.

This clonotype was seen ten or more times. This rearrangement joins TRBV7-2 to TRBJ2-2; D is uncertain. Germline V gene lookup returns CDR1 SGHTA and CDR2 FQGNSA. Trimming pared 1 base from V and 6 bases from J, leaving 12 bases between. This CDR3 region has 15 residues. DNA for the CDR3: TGTGCCAGCAGCTTAGTTCCCCCCCCCGCCGGGGAGCTGTTTTTT. Amino acid sequence: CASSLVPPPAGELFF. Full variable domain (outside the CDR3, taken from reference TRBV7-2 and TRBJ2-2): GAGVSQSPSNKVTEKGKDVELRCDPISGHTALYWYRQSLGQGLEFLIYFQGNSAPDKSGLPSDRFSAERTGGSVSTLTIQRTQQEDSAVYLCASSLVPPPAGELFFGEGSRLTVL.

The chain recombines TRBV12-3 or TRBV12-4 with TRBJ2-7; perhaps D is TRBD1 or TRBD2 (5 bases each). The germline V and J ends were trimmed by 5 bases and 1 base, with 15 bases remaining between them. This CDR3 comprises 15 residues. As DNA, the CDR3 is TGTGCCAGCAGTAGACACGGGACCGGGTCCTACGAGCAGTACTTC. Translated: CASSRHGTGSYEQYF.

The J gene is TRBJ2-7, the V gene TRBV7-8; 8 nucleotides align to TRBD2. The CDR3 extends over 15 amino acids. Germline lookup yields CDR1 SGHVS and CDR2 FQNEAQ. Trimming took 2 bases from V and 8 from J; bases not matched to a gene: 11. DNA for the CDR3: TGTGCCAGCAGCTTAACTCCGGGACCGGGGGGGAAGCAGTACTTC. Translating gives CASSLTPGPGGKQYF.

This clonotype occurred a few times. Here the CDR3 DNA reads TGTGCCAGCAGCTTAGCCCCCCAGGGGCGGAGTGGAAACACCATATATTTT. Translation gives CASSLAPQGRSGNTIYF. V usage is TRBV7-9 and J usage is TRBJ1-3; D is possibly TRBD1 (6 bases). V gave up 0 bases and J gave up 3 bases, with 15 bases separating them. Germline assignment: CDR1 SEHNR and CDR2 FQNEAQ (reference sequence). This CDR3 contains 17 residues. Combining the CDR3 with reference TRBV7-9 and TRBJ1-3 gives the whole variable domain DTGVSQNPRHKITKRGQNVTFRCDPISEHNRLYWYRQTLGQGPEFLTYFQNEAQLEKSRLLSDRFSAERPKGSFSTLEIQRTEQGDSAMYLCASSLAPQGRSGNTIYFGEGSWLTVV.

The rearrangement uses TRBV7-6 and TRBJ2-5; 9 bases are shared with TRBD1. Germline values: CDR1 SGHVS, CDR2 FNYEAQ. CDR3 length: 15 residues. The V and J ends lost 5 bases and 1 base, in that order; junction bases with no gene match: 5. CDR3 loop: CASSPGTGLQETQYF. The CDR3 DNA reads as TGTGCCAGCAGCCCGGGGACAGGGCTCCAAGAGACCCAGTACTTC.

V is TRBV11-2 and J is TRBJ1-6, with 8 bases aligning to TRBD1. CDR3 length: 12 residues. The trim removed 3 bases at V and 13 bases at J, leaving 2 bases unmatched. CDR1 is SGHAT and CDR2 is FQNNGV in the germline V gene. The CDR3 DNA is TGTGCCAGCAGCTTCGCAGGGGGCCCCCTCCACTTT. Its protein is CASSFAGGPLHF.